What follows describes a single T cell receptor (beta chain). The sample is drawn from a study of blood T cell repertoires in COVID-19. Study context: From T cells, B-cell-depleted T cells, or PBMCs came the material, which was cDNA or gDNA.

Here immunoSEQ multiplex PCR was the method, and the copy in TCRdb shows in-frame clones only, minus some. Here the sample spans about 320,000 clones, roughly 87% being singletons. This CDR3 is built from 14 residues. V was trimmed by 5 bases and J by 0 bases, leaving 11 bases between them. Per germline, CDR1 KGHSH and CDR2 LQKENI. Participants were aged about 18 to 89 years from around 25 US areas. Clinical history as reported by participants underpinned cohort assignment. Among Cohort 3 donors, those recovered had two negative PCRs, clearance, or symptom resolution. The source of this sequence is a woman between 25 and 40 years old who had recovered from COVID-19. The sample comprised PBMCs or T cells enriched from blood (not recorded which). J is TRBJ2-7 and V is TRBV18; weak D call: TRBD1 (6 bases). The CDR3 is CASSKQGYSYEQYF. CDR3 bases: TGTGCCAGCTCAAAACAGGGTTACTCCTACGAGCAGTACTTC.